This entry lists 5 T cell receptor beta chains sequenced from one sample in a study of control samples from healthy donors and cancer patients. Method: immunoSEQ multiplex PCR; TCRdb's copy keeps in-frame clones and lacks some. This table holds 100,000 to 150,000 clones, more than 85% found once. The sequencing sample was made of blood. These receptors came from a man in his late teens or twenties in good health.

This clone was observed a single time. V is TRBV7-8 and J is TRBJ1-6; TRBD1 is a possible D gene (5 bases). In germline, CDR1 is SGHVS, CDR2 FQNEAQ. The CDR3 is 16 residues long. The V gene lost 1 base and the J gene lost 10 bases, with 17 bases spanning the gap. For the CDR3, the DNA is TGTGCCAGCAGCTTAGATAGTCAGGGAAGGAGGTCACCCCTCCACTTT. Translated, it gives CASSLDSQGRRSPLHF.

J is TRBJ2-7 and V is TRBV7-2, with TRBD2 as a possible D gene (5 bases). The CDR3 contains 14 residues. CDR1 is SGHTA and CDR2 is FQGNSA in the germline V gene. Trimming stripped 4 bases from V and 3 bases from J, with 13 bases between. The CDR3 DNA is TGTGCCAGCAGCTGGGATAGCGAAAACTACGAGCAGTACTTC. Protein sequence: CASSWDSENYEQYF.

V gene TRBV9 combines with J gene TRBJ1-1; TRBD1 matches 9 bases. V trimming: 4 bases; J trimming: 6 bases; junction bases outside the gene matches: 7. CDR3 size: 14 residues. CDR1 is SGDLS and CDR2 is YYNGEE in the germline V gene. CDR3 region: CASSNRDRDAEAFF. DNA of the CDR3: TGTGCCAGCAGCAACCGGGACAGGGACGCTGAAGCTTTCTTT.

This clone occurred once. The chain has TRBV2 and TRBJ2-1; D perhaps matches TRBD2 (5 bases). The CDR3 is 16 amino acids. Germline CDR1 SNHLY, CDR2 FYNNEI. V lost 8 bases to trimming and J lost 0 bases, with 17 bases between them. The CDR3 DNA is TGTGCCAGCGGGGTTAGCGTACAGAGCTCCTACAATGAGCAGTTCTTC. Its translation is CASGVSVQSSYNEQFF.

This clone was seen only once. This chain uses TRBV11-2 with TRBJ2-7; the match to TRBD2 covers 8 bases. The junction had 10 bases not matched to a gene; V was cut back by 5 bases and J by 7 bases. The germline CDR1 and CDR2 sequences are SGHAT and FQNNGV. The CDR3 consists of 14 residues. The CDR3: CASSPQREQQEQYF. In DNA form, the CDR3 reads TGTGCCAGCAGCCCCCAGCGGGAGCAACAGGAGCAGTACTTC.